This T cell receptor beta chain was recorded in a study of blood T cell repertoires in COVID-19. Overall study: From the United States, Italy and Spain came samples of acute and convalescent COVID-19. In each case, the material was cDNA or gDNA derived from T cells, B-cell-depleted T cells, or PBMCs.

Authors' methods: Amplification of reference gene primers provided the estimated nucleated cell counts. Profiled with immunoSEQ multiplex PCR; TCRdb holds only in-frame clones, not every one. V and J calls and clone size are given by that table; D and trimming were obtained from the DNA. The data show about 190,000 clones, 70% to 85% seen once. This CDR3 spans 17 amino acids. Sequenced material: peripheral blood. V and J are TRBV21-1 and TRBJ2-1; TRBD2 reflects the table's D call only, with no check against the DNA. TRBV21-1 is a pseudogene locus. The sequence came from a woman aged 25 to 45 with acute or convalescent COVID-19. CDR3 in amino acids: CASSKTAGRRVYNEQFF. The CDR3 coding sequence is TGTGCCAGCAGCAAAACCGCGGGTAGGAGAGTTTACAATGAGCAGTTCTTC.